These T cell receptor beta chains were read from a single sample in a study of T cells in Graves' hyperthyroidism and ophthalmopathy. TCRdb passed the multiplex PCR reads through MiXCR, listing each CDR3 protein once. The repertoire holds hundreds of thousands of distinct CDR3 sequences, with roughly 15% as singletons. Sample: blood. These receptors came from a woman between 45 and 60 years old with Graves' ophthalmopathy. Both conserved end residues are part of each CDR3. A D gene is named only where the DNA matches it firmly. Size tells how often a clone was seen (once, few, many) or the class of an expanded clone, and some rows leave it out.

TRBJ2-3 TRBV7-2 many TRBD1 CASSSRQGSTDTQYF TGTGCCAGCAGCTCACGACAGGGGAGCACAGATACGCAGTATTTT
TRBJ2-2 TRBV14 - - CASSLMTSFVAGELFF TGTGCCAGCAGCCTTATGACTAGTTTCGTCGCCGGGGAGCTGTTTTTT
TRBJ2-2 TRBV7-3 - TRBD2 CASSPQPRTSGRVGELFF TGTGCCAGCAGCCCACAACCTAGGACTAGCGGGAGGGTCGGGGAGCTGTTTTTT
TRBJ1-2 TRBV6-2/TRBV6-3 - - CASADPPGSSSFYGYTF TGTGCCAGCGCCGACCCACCCGGGTCCTCATCTTTCTATGGCTACACCTTC
TRBJ2-5 TRBV4-1 many - CASSQAGAGVKETQYF TGCGCCAGCAGCCAAGCCGGGGCAGGAGTAAAAGAGACCCAGTACTTC
TRBJ1-2 TRBV6-2/TRBV6-3 - - CASMSKGQLNNYGYTF TGTGCCAGCATGTCCAAGGGGCAACTAAATAACTATGGCTACACCTTC
TRBJ1-4 TRBV6-2/TRBV6-3 many TRBD1 CASSEGQKLFF TGTGCCAGCAGCGAGGGACAGAAACTGTTTTTT
TRBJ2-2 TRBV6-2/TRBV6-3 few - CASSYRSGSTGELFF TGTGCCAGCAGTTACAGAAGCGGATCAACCGGGGAGCTGTTTTTT
TRBJ1-5 TRBV2 many - CASRDNSNQPQHF TGTGCCAGCAGGGACAACAGCAATCAGCCCCAGCATTTT
TRBJ1-2 TRBV20-1 many - CSAPLTANYGYTF TGCAGTGCTCCCTTAACAGCTAACTATGGCTACACCTTC
TRBJ2-7 TRBV5-5 many TRBD2 CVSSSGGESNEQYF TGTGTCAGTTCCTCGGGAGGGGAATCGAACGAGCAGTACTTC
TRBJ2-7 TRBV6-2/TRBV6-3 - - CASTRDRPTYEQYF TGTGCCAGCACAAGAGACAGGCCAACCTACGAGCAGTACTTC
TRBJ1-2 TRBV27 few - CASRLGSGRGYTF TGTGCCAGCAGATTGGGGTCAGGGCGCGGCTACACCTTC
TRBJ1-6 TRBV7-9 many - CASSFWAGVDSPLHF TGTGCCAGCAGCTTTTGGGCAGGGGTCGATTCACCCCTCCACTTT
TRBJ2-7 TRBV4-3 - - CASSQVFPGGTYEQYF TGCGCCAGCAGCCAAGTATTCCCCGGCGGGACCTACGAGCAGTACTTC
TRBJ2-2 TRBV2 few TRBD1 CASSETTGNTRELFF TGTGCCAGCAGTGAAACGACAGGGAACACCAGGGAGCTGTTTTTT
TRBJ2-1 TRBV11-2 many TRBD2 CASSRGLAGGPSNEQFF TGTGCCAGCAGCCGCGGACTAGCGGGAGGGCCTAGCAATGAGCAGTTCTTC
TRBJ1-5 TRBV6-1 - TRBD1 CASTGEGAVQPQHF TGTGCCAGCACCGGGGAGGGGGCTGTACAGCCCCAGCATTTT
TRBJ2-7 TRBV7-3 many - CASSLNGQGKQYF TGTGCCAGCAGCTTAAATGGGCAGGGCAAGCAGTACTTC
TRBJ2-7 TRBV28 many - CASSLTLASTYEQYF TGTGCCAGCAGTCTCACCTTAGCGTCTACCTACGAGCAGTACTTC
TRBJ1-2 TRBV28 - - CASSPSPGVYGYTF TGTGCCAGCAGCCCTTCCCCGGGAGTCTATGGCTACACCTTC
TRBJ2-1 TRBV5-1 many TRBD2 CASSGLALADEQFF TGCGCCAGCAGTGGACTAGCTTTGGCGGATGAGCAGTTCTTC
TRBJ2-3 TRBV27 - - CASSSISDTQYF TGTGCCAGCAGTTCAATATCAGATACGCAGTATTTT
TRBJ1-4 TRBV14 few - CASGQGSEKLFF TGTGCCAGTGGGCAGGGGAGCGAAAAACTGTTTTTT
TRBJ2-7 TRBV2 - TRBD2 CASRLTSGTEQYF TGTGCCAGCAGATTGACTAGCGGGACCGAGCAGTACTTC
TRBJ2-2 TRBV7-2 few TRBD2 CASSVTSGSFTGELFF TGTGCCAGCAGCGTGACTAGCGGGAGCTTCACCGGGGAGCTGTTTTTT
TRBJ2-7 TRBV4-1 - - CASSQVGRLYEQYF TGCGCCAGCAGCCAAGTCGGGAGACTCTACGAGCAGTACTTC
TRBJ2-1 TRBV18 - - CASTTRDTAYNEQFF TGTGCCAGCACAACCCGGGACACTGCCTACAATGAGCAGTTCTTC
TRBJ2-5 TRBV19 - TRBD2 CASSLWTSGRSRETQYF TGTGCCAGTAGTCTCTGGACTAGCGGGAGGTCACGGGAGACCCAGTACTTC
TRBJ1-1 TRBV18 many - CASSPTVKNTEAFF TGTGCCAGCTCACCAACGGTCAAGAACACTGAAGCTTTCTTT
TRBJ1-4 TRBV6-1 few TRBD1 CASSAPPPKGASNEKLFF TGTGCCAGCAGTGCACCTCCACCTAAGGGGGCATCTAATGAAAAACTGTTTTTT
TRBJ2-1 TRBV11-3 many TRBD1 CASSLETGFYNEQFF TGTGCCAGCAGCTTAGAGACAGGGTTCTACAATGAGCAGTTCTTC
TRBJ2-3 TRBV12-3/TRBV12-4 few - CARSFEGLADTQYF TGTGCCCGCAGTTTTGAAGGGTTAGCTGATACGCAGTATTTT
TRBJ2-6 TRBV25-1 - - CASSEYGGANVLTF TGTGCCAGCAGTGAATATGGAGGGGCCAACGTCCTGACTTTC
TRBJ2-2 TRBV7-9 - - CASSSLLNTGELFF TGTGCCAGCAGCTCCCTACTTAACACCGGGGAGCTGTTTTTT
TRBJ1-6 TRBV27 many - CASRQKGGYNSPLHF TGTGCCAGCAGACAGAAGGGCGGCTATAATTCACCCCTCCACTTT
TRBJ2-1 TRBV20-1 - - CSAGGGSVYNEQFF TGCAGTGCGGGGGGCGGGAGTGTCTACAATGAGCAGTTCTTC
TRBJ1-5 TRBV7-2 many - CASSYRGGPNQPQHF TGTGCCAGCAGCTACCGGGGGGGGCCAAATCAGCCCCAGCATTTT
TRBJ2-1 TRBV7-3 - TRBD2 CASSSRVVAGGRDNEQFF TGTGCCAGCAGCTCCCGTGTCGTAGCGGGAGGCAGGGACAATGAGCAGTTCTTC
TRBJ2-7 TRBV19 - TRBD2 CASSASGTSSYEQYF TGTGCCAGTAGTGCTAGCGGGACCAGCTCCTACGAGCAGTACTTC
TRBJ2-5 TRBV24-1 - TRBD1 CATSALTGLQETQYF TGTGCCACCAGTGCCCTGACAGGGTTGCAAGAGACCCAGTACTTC
TRBJ1-5 TRBV27 many - CASSSTGIGQPQHF TGTGCCAGCAGTTCGACAGGCATCGGTCAGCCCCAGCATTTT
TRBJ1-2 TRBV5-1 many - CASSLASSNVYGYTF TGCGCCAGCAGCTTGGCGTCAAGCAACGTCTATGGCTACACCTTC
TRBJ2-2 TRBV19 - - CVSRNTGELFF TGTGTCAGCAGGAACACCGGGGAGCTGTTTTTT
TRBJ1-3 TRBV28 many - CASSLSVVSSGNTIYF TGTGCCAGCAGTTTATCGGTCGTTTCCTCTGGAAACACCATATATTTT
TRBJ2-7 TRBV28 many TRBD2 CASIPSGRGYEQYF TGTGCCAGCATCCCTAGCGGGAGAGGCTACGAGCAGTACTTC